Listed here are 22 T cell receptor beta chains from one sample, sequenced in a study of T cell repertoires in cytomegalovirus infection. Their antigens are not known. MiXCR, applied by TCRdb to the reads, yields one record per CDR3 protein. This table has about a million distinct CDR3 sequences, approximately 32% appearing once. Sequenced here: cultured CD8+ T cells from PBMCs, sampled from culture after CMV antigen stimulation. Source of these receptors: a human donor in good health (CMV status not recorded). Some clones in this sample may be carry-over from other donors' samples.

For this clonotype: At one end the junction does not follow the germline gene, possibly because of a read error. V is TRBV28 and J is TRBJ1-4; D call uncertain. From germline, CDR1 is MDHEN and CDR2 SYDVKM. CDR3 size: 10 residues. The CDR3 bases are TGTGCCAGCAGGGGCAAGGCCCCTACTTTT. The encoded protein is CASRGKAPTF.

V is TRBV19 and J is TRBJ2-5, with D unresolved. The CDR3 loop spans 15 amino acids. Trimming removed 5 bases at V and 4 bases at J, with 17 bases between. Germline CDR1 LNHDA, CDR2 SQIVND (reference sequence). The CDR3 DNA is TGTGCCAGTAGTCCCCATCCAGGTGGCACAGAGACCCAGTACTTC. Translating gives CASSPHPGGTETQYF.

V usage is TRBV9 and J usage is TRBJ2-4, with D unclear. Germline values: CDR1 SGDLS, CDR2 YYNGEE. The CDR3 runs 14 residues. Trimming took off 0 bases at V and 13 bases at J, with 17 bases between the two ends. The DNA for the CDR3 is TGTGCCAGCAGCGTAGCACAGTACTCTGAAATACAGTACTTC. Encoded protein: CASSVAQYSEIQYF.

This clonotype has only a few counts. The V gene is TRBV19, the J gene TRBJ2-6, with D hard to call. V lost 3 bases and J lost 0, with 12 bases in between. CDR3 length: 17 amino acids. Per the germline V gene, CDR1 is LNHDA and CDR2 is SQIVND (reference sequence). The CDR3 coding sequence is TGTGCCAGTAGTATTTTAGCATTTAGCTCTGGGGCCAACGTCCTGACTTTC. Its translation is CASSILAFSSGANVLTF. The full variable domain, rest sourced from reference TRBV19 and TRBJ2-6, is DGGITQSPKYLFRKEGQNVTLSCEQNLNHDAMYWYRQDPGQGLRLIYYSQIVNDFQKGDIAEGYSVSREKKESFPLTVTSAQKNPTAFYLCASSILAFSSGANVLTFGAGSRLTVL.

This rearrangement joins TRBV11-2 to TRBJ2-3, with D hard to call. Trimming removed 2 bases at V and 5 bases at J, with 11 bases between. Germline CDR1 and CDR2: SGHAT and FQNNGV. The CDR3 loop spans 14 amino acids. The CDR3 sequence: CASSLLYGKDTQYF. CDR3 nucleotide sequence: TGTGCCAGCAGCTTATTGTATGGGAAAGATACGCAGTATTTT.

The V call is TRBV27, the J call TRBJ2-7, with D uncertain. This CDR3 comprises 13 residues. V lost 5 bases, J lost 0 bases, and 8 bases lay in between. Germline loops: CDR1 MNHEY, CDR2 SMNVEV (reference sequence). This CDR3 reads CASSPHSSYEQYF. The CDR3, as DNA: TGTGCCAGCAGTCCCCACAGCTCCTACGAGCAGTACTTC.

This clonotype was seen more than once but under ten times. This rearrangement joins TRBV18 to TRBJ2-1; TRBD1 matches 9 bases. This CDR3 is 15 amino acids long. Germline V gene sequence: CDR1 KGHSH, CDR2 LQKENI. The J segment lost 7 bases and the V segment lost 6 bases, leaving 10 bases of the junction unmatched. CDR3 coding DNA: TGTGCCAGCTCTCCTAAGGGACAGGGCCTAAATGAGCAGTTCTTC. Amino acids: CASSPKGQGLNEQFF.

This chain joins TRBV12-3 or TRBV12-4 and TRBJ1-4; D not certain. The CDR3 contains 12 residues. Trimming took 7 bases from V and 5 from J, leaving 8 bases between them. For the CDR3, the DNA is TGTGCCAGCACCGCCGGGAATGAAAAACTGTTTTTT. Amino acid sequence: CASTAGNEKLFF.

Worth noting for this clonotype: One end of the junction varies from germline; a read error may be responsible. The chain carries TRBV7-4 and TRBJ2-7; the D gene is possibly TRBD2 (6 bases). The V gene's germline CDR1 is SGHVT and CDR2 SQSDAQ. This CDR3 is built from 15 residues. CDR3: CASDPERVESYGQYF. The CDR3 DNA is TGTGCCAGCGACCCGGAGCGGGTAGAGTCCTACGGGCAGTACTTC.

The chain uses TRBV6-6 and TRBJ2-1; D may be TRBD2 (6 bases). The germline CDR1 and CDR2 sequences are MNHNY and SVGAGI (reference sequence). The CDR3 has 14 residues. The V and J ends lost 6 bases and 8 bases respectively, with 17 bases between them. CDR3 protein: CASSWIEGGDEQFF. The CDR3, as DNA: TGTGCCAGCAGCTGGATAGAGGGAGGAGATGAGCAGTTCTTC.

The chain couples TRBV11-3 to TRBJ2-5; 8 bases are shared with TRBD2. J lost 5 bases, V lost 3 bases, and 8 bases had no gene match. The germline V gene has CDR1 SGHNT and CDR2 YENEEA. This CDR3 spans 15 amino acids. The CDR3 is CASSFGSGDWETQYF. The CDR3 region has the DNA TGTGCCAGCAGCTTCGGTAGCGGGGACTGGGAGACCCAGTACTTC.

CDR3: CSVEVRNGYTF. The CDR3 DNA reads as TGCAGCGTTGAAGTCAGGAATGGCTACACCTTC. The chain uses TRBV29-1 and TRBJ1-2; D is undetermined. The V gene's germline CDR1 is SQVTM and CDR2 ANQGSEA. V was cut by 1 base and J by 6 bases, with 6 bases left in between. CDR3 length: 11 amino acids.

In this sample, this clonotype turned up a few times. The chain joins TRBV29-1 to TRBJ2-1, with TRBD2 matching over 13 bases. The V gene's germline CDR1 is SQVTM and CDR2 ANQGSEA. The CDR3 runs to 14 residues. V shed 6 bases and J 10 bases; nucleotides not matched to a gene: 9. The CDR3 protein is CSVGLAGALREQFF. CDR3 nucleotide sequence: TGCAGCGTCGGACTAGCGGGGGCTCTCCGGGAGCAGTTCTTC.

Regarding this clonotype: A clone one base away is much larger, so this may be a read error. The V gene is TRBV28, the J gene TRBJ2-2; D uncertain. CDR3 length: 13 residues. Trimming removed 1 base at V and 4 bases at J, with 4 bases between. CDR1 is MDHEN and CDR2 is SYDVKM in the germline V gene. The CDR3 is CASSLFSTGELFF. The DNA of the CDR3 is TGTGCCAGCAGTTTATTTAGCACCGGGGAGCTGTTTTTT.

V and J are TRBV7-8 and TRBJ2-5, with TRBD1 as a possible D gene (6 bases). Germline loops: CDR1 SGHVS, CDR2 FQNEAQ. V shed 3 bases and J shed 4 bases, with 15 bases lying between them. The CDR3 consists of 15 residues. The CDR3 region has the DNA TGTGCCAGCAGCTTGGGGGCCGGGGACGGAGAGACCCAGTACTTC. It specifies CASSLGAGDGETQYF. Together with reference TRBV7-8 and TRBJ2-5, the CDR3 gives the full variable domain: GAGVSQSPRYKVAKRGQDVALRCDPISGHVSLFWYQQALGQGPEFLTYFQNEAQLDKSGLPSDRFFAERPEGSVSTLKIQRTQQEDSAVYLCASSLGAGDGETQYFGPGTRLLVL.

This clonotype was picked up a small number of times. The CDR3 protein is CASNVGFLRSYNSPLHF. The CDR3 DNA reads as TGTGCCAGTAATGTGGGCTTCCTGCGCTCCTATAATTCACCCCTCCACTTT. The V gene is TRBV19, the J gene TRBJ1-6; D is uncertain. The CDR3 consists of 17 residues. V lost 7 bases and J 0 bases, leaving 16 bases between the germline ends. The germline gives CDR1 LNHDA, CDR2 SQIVND (reference sequence).

This clonotype has a handful of counts. This chain links TRBV5-5 with TRBJ1-4, with 7 positions matching TRBD1. Trimming removed 2 bases from V and 3 bases from J; junction bases left unmatched: 7. In germline, CDR1 is SGHKS, CDR2 YYEKEE (reference sequence). The CDR3 extends over 16 amino acids. The CDR3 is CASSFPRTGPNEKLFF. The CDR3 nucleotides are TGTGCCAGCAGCTTCCCGAGGACAGGACCTAATGAAAAACTGTTTTTT. The whole variable domain, filled in from reference TRBV5-5 and TRBJ1-4, reads DAGVTQSPTHLIKTRGQQVTLRCSPISGHKSVSWYQQVLGQGPQFIFQYYEKEERGRGNFPDRFSARQFPNYSSELNVNALLLGDSALYLCASSFPRTGPNEKLFFGSGTQLSVL.

This sequence joins TRBV4-1 and TRBJ1-1; D uncertain. Germline V gene data show CDR1 as MGHRA and CDR2 as YSYEKL. V lost 4 bases and J lost 1, with 13 bases in between. The CDR3 totals 15 residues. The CDR3 DNA reads as TGCGCCAGCAGCCTAAACGCTGGCCGGAACACTGAAGCTTTCTTT. Protein: CASSLNAGRNTEAFF.

This clonotype was observed a handful of times. This chain connects TRBV6-2 or TRBV6-3 to TRBJ2-2, with 8 positions matching TRBD2. The V gene's germline CDR1 is MNHEY and CDR2 SVGEGT. The junction had 3 bases not matched to a gene; V was cut back by 7 bases and J by 5 bases. This CDR3 is built from 13 residues. The CDR3 DNA sequence: TGTGCCAGCATGCAGCGGGGGACCGGGGAGCTGTTTTTT. Encoded protein: CASMQRGTGELFF.

Only a few counts were recorded for this clonotype. The V gene is TRBV18, the J gene TRBJ1-2, with a weak D call TRBD1 (5 bases). V dropped 0 bases and J dropped 5 bases, with 16 bases sitting between them. Germline CDR1 and CDR2: KGHSH and LQKENI. The length of the CDR3 is 16 residues. For the CDR3, the DNA is TGTGCCAGCTCACCACCTGTCGTAGGACAACTTTATGGCTACACCTTC. It yields the protein CASSPPVVGQLYGYTF.

The chain is built from TRBV27 and TRBJ1-5; D possibly corresponds to TRBD1 (6 bases). The V gene's germline CDR1 is MNHEY and CDR2 SMNVEV (reference sequence). The V and J ends lost 3 bases and 6 bases respectively, with 12 bases between them. This CDR3 has 14 amino acids. Written as DNA, the CDR3 is TGTGCCAGCAGTTTTACAGGGTCTGTTCAGCCCCAGCATTTT. Protein sequence: CASSFTGSVQPQHF.

This clonotype appeared many times. This chain joins TRBV7-9 and TRBJ1-1; D call uncertain. Germline V gene lookup returns CDR1 SEHNR and CDR2 FQNEAQ (reference sequence). Between the trimmed V and J ends, which lost 2 bases and 7 bases, there was a span of 11 bases. This CDR3 contains 13 residues. For the CDR3, the DNA is TGTGCCAGCAGCTTAACCGGAGTCTTTGAAGCTTTCTTT. Residues: CASSLTGVFEAFF. The whole variable domain, filled in from reference TRBV7-9 and TRBJ1-1, reads DTGVSQNPRHKITKRGQNVTFRCDPISEHNRLYWYRQTLGQGPEFLTYFQNEAQLEKSRLLSDRFSAERPKGSFSTLEIQRTEQGDSAMYLCASSLTGVFEAFFGQGTRLTVV.